The clone carrying this T cell receptor beta chain was counted between two and nine times. What it binds is not known. This could be a read error, since a much larger clone is one nucleotide away. No conserved phenylalanine or tryptophan ends this CDR3, so it is likely a read error. This entry is derived from a study of T cells in Graves' hyperthyroidism and ophthalmopathy. Study-wide points: Ophthalmopathy prediction by the model preceded onset by a median about 6.8 months.

The CDR3 sequence is 15 residues long. The V segment lost 6 bases and the J segment 1 base; nucleotides outside the gene matches: 5. Using RNA transcripts as the source, TCR beta CDR3 regions were amplified. The HTBI set primed first-round TCR CDR3 RT-PCR. Each CDR3 protein gets one entry after TCRdb re-called the multiplex PCR reads with MiXCR. Of 200,000 to 250,000 distinct CDR3 sequences listed, roughly 17% are singletons. The V and J genes are TRBV12-3 or TRBV12-4 and TRBJ1-1; 10 bases map to TRBD1. This TCR came from a woman younger than 35 with Graves' ophthalmopathy. The source material was blood. The DNA of the CDR3 is TGTGCCAGCAGCCGGGACAGGGGAGGGAACACTGAAGCTTTCCTT. Protein sequence: CASSRDRGGNTEAFL.